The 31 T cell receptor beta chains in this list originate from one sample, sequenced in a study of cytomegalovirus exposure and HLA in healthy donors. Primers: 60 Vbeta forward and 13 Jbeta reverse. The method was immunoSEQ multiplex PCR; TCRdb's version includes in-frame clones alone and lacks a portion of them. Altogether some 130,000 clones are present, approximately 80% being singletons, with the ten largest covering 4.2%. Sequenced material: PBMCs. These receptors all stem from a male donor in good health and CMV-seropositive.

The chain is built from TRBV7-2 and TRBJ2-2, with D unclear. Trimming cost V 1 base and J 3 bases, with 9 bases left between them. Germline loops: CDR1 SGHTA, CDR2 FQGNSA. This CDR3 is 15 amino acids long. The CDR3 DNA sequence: TGTGCCAGCAGCTTAGGTGCAGTGGACACCGGGGAGCTGTTTTTT. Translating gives CASSLGAVDTGELFF.

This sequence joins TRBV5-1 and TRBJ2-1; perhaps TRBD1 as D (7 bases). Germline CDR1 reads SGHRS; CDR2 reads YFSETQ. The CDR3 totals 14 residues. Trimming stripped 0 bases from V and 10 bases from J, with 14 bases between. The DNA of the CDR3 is TGCGCCAGCAGCTTGGACAGGGGAGGAATCGAGCAGTTCTTC. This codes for CASSLDRGGIEQFF. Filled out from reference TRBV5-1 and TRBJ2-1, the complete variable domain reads KAGVTQTPRYLIKTRGQQVTLSCSPISGHRSVSWYQQTPGQGLQFLFEYFSETQRNKGNFPGRFSGRQFSNSRSEMNVSTLELGDSALYLCASSLDRGGIEQFFGPGTRLTVL.

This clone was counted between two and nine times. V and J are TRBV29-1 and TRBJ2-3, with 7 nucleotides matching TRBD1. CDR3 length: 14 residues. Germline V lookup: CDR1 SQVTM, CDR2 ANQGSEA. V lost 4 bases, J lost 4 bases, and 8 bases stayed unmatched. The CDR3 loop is CSVGEYTGADTQYF. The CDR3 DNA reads TGCAGCGTTGGGGAATACACAGGGGCAGATACGCAGTATTTT.

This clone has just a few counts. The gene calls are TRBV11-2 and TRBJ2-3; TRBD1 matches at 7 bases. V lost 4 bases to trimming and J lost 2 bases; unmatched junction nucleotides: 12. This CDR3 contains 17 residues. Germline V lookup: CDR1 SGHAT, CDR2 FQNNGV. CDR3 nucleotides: TGTGCCAGCAGCTCCCCCATGCTGGGACAGTCCACAGATACGCAGTATTTT. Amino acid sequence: CASSSPMLGQSTDTQYF.

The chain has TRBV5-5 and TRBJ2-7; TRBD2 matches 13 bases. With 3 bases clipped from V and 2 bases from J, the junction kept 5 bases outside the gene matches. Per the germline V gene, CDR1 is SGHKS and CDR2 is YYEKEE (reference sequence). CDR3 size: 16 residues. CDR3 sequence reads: CASSSTGTSGTYEQYF. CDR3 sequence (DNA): TGTGCCAGCAGCTCAACCGGGACTAGCGGGACCTACGAGCAGTACTTC.

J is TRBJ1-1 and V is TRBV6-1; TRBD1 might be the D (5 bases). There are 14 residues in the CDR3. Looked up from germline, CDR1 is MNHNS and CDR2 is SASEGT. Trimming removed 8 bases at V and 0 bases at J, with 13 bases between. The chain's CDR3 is CASANRQLNTEAFF. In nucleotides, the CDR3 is TGTGCCAGCGCAAACAGGCAACTGAACACTGAAGCTTTCTTT.

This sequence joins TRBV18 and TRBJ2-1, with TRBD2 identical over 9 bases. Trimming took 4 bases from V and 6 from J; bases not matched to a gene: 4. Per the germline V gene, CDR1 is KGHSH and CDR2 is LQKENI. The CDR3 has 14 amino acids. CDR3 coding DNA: TGTGCCAGCTCACTCGAGACTAGCGGCAATGAGCAGTTCTTC. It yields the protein CASSLETSGNEQFF.

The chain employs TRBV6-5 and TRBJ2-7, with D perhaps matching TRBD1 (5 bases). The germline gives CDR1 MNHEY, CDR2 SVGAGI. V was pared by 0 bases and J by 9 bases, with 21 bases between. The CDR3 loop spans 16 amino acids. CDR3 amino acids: CASSYSIKQASSGQYF. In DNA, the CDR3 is TGTGCCAGCAGTTACTCGATCAAACAGGCCTCCTCGGGGCAGTACTTC.

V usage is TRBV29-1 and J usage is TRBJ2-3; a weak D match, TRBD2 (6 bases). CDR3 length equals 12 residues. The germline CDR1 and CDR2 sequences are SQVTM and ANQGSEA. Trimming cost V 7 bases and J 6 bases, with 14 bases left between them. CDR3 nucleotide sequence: TGCAGCGGGGCCGGGGGAAGGGATACGCAGTATTTT. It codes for CSGAGGRDTQYF.

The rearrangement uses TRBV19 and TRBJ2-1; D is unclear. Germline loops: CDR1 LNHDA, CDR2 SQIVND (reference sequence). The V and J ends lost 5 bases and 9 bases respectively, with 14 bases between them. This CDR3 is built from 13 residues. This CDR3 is CASSLMLSGEQFF. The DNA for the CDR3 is TGTGCCAGTAGTCTTATGCTTTCGGGTGAGCAGTTCTTC.

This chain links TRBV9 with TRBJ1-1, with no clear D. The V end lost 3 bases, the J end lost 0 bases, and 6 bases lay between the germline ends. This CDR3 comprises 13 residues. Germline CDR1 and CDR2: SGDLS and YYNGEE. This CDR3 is CASSARLNTEAFF. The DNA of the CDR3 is TGTGCCAGCAGCGCCCGGTTGAACACTGAAGCTTTCTTT.

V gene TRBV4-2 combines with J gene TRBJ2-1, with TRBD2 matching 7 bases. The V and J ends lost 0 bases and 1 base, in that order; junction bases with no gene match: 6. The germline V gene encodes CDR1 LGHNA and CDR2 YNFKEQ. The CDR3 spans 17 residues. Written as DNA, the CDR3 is TGTGCCAGCAGCCAAGATCTGTCTAGCGGTTCCTACAATGAGCAGTTCTTC. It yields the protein CASSQDLSSGSYNEQFF.

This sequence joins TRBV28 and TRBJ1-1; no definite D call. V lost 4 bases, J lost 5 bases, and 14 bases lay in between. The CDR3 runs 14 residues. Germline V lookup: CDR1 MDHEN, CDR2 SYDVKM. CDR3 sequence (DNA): TGTGCCAGCAGTTACGGACTGAATGGGACTGAAGCTTTCTTT. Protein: CASSYGLNGTEAFF. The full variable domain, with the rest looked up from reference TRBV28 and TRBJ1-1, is DVKVTQSSRYLVKRTGEKVFLECVQDMDHENMFWYRQDPGLGLRLIYFSYDVKMKEKGDIPEGYSVSREKKERFSLILESASTNQTSMYLCASSYGLNGTEAFFGQGTRLTVV.

The CDR3 sequence: CAISEGQGSNQPQHF. The CDR3 DNA is TGTGCCATCAGTGAAGGACAGGGAAGCAATCAGCCCCAGCATTTT. The genes are TRBV10-3 and TRBJ1-5; TRBD1 agrees at 8 bases. Germline V gene lookup returns CDR1 ENHRY and CDR2 SYGVKD. J gave up 1 base and V 3 bases, and 2 bases lay outside the gene matches. The CDR3 runs to 15 residues.

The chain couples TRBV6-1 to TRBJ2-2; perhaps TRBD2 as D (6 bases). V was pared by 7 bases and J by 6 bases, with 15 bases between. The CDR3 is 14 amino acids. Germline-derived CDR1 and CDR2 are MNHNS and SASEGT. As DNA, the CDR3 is TGTGCCAGCATATTTTCTAGCGTACCCGGGGAGCTGTTTTTT. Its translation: CASIFSSVPGELFF.

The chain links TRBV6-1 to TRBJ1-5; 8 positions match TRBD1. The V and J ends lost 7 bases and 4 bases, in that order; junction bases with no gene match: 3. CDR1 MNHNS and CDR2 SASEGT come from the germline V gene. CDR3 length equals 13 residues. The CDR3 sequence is CASTGTGNQPQHF. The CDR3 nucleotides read TGTGCCAGCACCGGGACAGGTAATCAGCCCCAGCATTTT.

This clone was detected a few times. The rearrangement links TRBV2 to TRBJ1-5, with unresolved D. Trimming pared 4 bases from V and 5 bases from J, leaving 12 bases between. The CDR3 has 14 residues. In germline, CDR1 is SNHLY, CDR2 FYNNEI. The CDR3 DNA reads TGTGCCAGCAGTGCCCTCCGGGTGGATCAGCCCCAGCATTTT. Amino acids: CASSALRVDQPQHF.

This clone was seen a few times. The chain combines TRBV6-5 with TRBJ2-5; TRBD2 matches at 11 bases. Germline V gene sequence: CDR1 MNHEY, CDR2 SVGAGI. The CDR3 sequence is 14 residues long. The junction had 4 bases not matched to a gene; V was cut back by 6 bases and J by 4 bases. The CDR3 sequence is CASRTSGIGETQYF. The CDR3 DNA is TGTGCCAGCAGGACTAGCGGGATAGGAGAGACCCAGTACTTC.

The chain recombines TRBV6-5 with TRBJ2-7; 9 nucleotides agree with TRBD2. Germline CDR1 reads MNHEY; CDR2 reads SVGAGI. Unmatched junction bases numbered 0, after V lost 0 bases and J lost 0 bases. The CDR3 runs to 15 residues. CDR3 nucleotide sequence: TGTGCCAGCAGTTACTCTAGCGGGAGCTCCTACGAGCAGTACTTC. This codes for CASSYSSGSSYEQYF.

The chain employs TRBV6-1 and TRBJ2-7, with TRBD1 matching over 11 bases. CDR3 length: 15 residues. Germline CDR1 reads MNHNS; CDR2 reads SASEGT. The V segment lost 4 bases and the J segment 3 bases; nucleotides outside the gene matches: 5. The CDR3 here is CASSASGTGGYEQYF. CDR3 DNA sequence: TGTGCCAGCAGTGCATCCGGGACAGGGGGCTACGAGCAGTACTTC.

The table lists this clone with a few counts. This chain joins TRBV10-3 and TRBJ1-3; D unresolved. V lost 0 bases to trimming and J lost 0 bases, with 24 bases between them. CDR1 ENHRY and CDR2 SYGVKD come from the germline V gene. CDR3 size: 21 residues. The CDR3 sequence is CAISESDWHSRHNHSGNTIYF. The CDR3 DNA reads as TGTGCCATCAGTGAGTCGGATTGGCACAGCCGCCACAACCACTCTGGAAACACCATATATTTT.

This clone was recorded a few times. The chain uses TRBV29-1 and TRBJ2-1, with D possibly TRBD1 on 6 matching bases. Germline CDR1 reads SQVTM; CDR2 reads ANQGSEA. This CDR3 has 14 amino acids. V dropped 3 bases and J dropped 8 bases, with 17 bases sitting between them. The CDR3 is CSVDWGPNGHEQFF. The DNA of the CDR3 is TGCAGCGTTGATTGGGGGCCTAATGGGCATGAGCAGTTCTTC.

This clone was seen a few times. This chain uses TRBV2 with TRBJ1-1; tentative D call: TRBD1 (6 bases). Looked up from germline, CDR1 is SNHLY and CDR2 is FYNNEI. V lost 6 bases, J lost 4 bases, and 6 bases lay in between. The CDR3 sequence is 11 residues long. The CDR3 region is CASRGGTEAFF. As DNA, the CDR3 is TGTGCCAGCAGAGGGGGCACTGAAGCTTTCTTT.

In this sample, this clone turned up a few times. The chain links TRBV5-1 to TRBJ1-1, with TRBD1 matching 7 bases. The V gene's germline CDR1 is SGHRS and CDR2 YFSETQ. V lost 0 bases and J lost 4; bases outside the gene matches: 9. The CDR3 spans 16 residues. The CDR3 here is CASSLEGGRGITEAFF. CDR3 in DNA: TGCGCCAGCAGCTTGGAAGGGGGCAGGGGAATCACTGAAGCTTTCTTT.

In nucleotides, the CDR3 is TGTGCCAGCAGTTTGACAGGGGACGAGCAGTACTTC. Translated, it gives CASSLTGDEQYF. The chain joins TRBV27 to TRBJ2-7; 8 bases align to TRBD1. Germline V gives CDR1 MNHEY, CDR2 SMNVEV (reference sequence). After removal of 3 bases from V and 5 bases from J, the junction contained 0 bases not matched to a gene. This CDR3 is 12 amino acids long.

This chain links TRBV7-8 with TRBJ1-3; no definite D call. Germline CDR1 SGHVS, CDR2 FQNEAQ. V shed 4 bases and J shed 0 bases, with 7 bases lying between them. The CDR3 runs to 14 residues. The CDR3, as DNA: TGTGCCAGCAGCTCCGGAGGCTCTGGAAACACCATATATTTT. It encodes CASSSGGSGNTIYF.

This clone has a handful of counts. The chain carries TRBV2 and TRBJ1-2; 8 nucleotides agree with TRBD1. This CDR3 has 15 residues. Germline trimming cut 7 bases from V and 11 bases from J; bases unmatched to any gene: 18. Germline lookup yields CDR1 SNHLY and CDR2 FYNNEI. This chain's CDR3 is CASNQGRDRRPGYTF. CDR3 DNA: TGTGCCAGCAACCAGGGCCGGGACAGGCGGCCAGGGTACACCTTC. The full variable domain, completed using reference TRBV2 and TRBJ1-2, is EPEVTQTPSHQVTQMGQEVILRCVPISNHLYFYWYRQILGQKVEFLVSFYNNEISEKSEIFDDQFSVERPDGSNFTLKIRSTKLEDSAMYFCASNQGRDRRPGYTFGSGTRLTVV.

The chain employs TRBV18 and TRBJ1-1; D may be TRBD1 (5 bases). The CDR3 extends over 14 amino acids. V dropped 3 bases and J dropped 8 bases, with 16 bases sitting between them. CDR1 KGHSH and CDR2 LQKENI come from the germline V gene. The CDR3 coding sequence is TGTGCCAGCTCACCGAGGCAGGGCGAGTTGGAAGCTTTCTTT. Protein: CASSPRQGELEAFF.

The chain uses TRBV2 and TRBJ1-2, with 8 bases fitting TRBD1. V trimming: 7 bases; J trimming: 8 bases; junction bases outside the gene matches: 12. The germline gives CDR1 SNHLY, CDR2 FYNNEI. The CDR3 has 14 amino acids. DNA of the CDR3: TGTGCCAGCAAAATGGACAGGGACCTCCCCGGCTACACCTTC. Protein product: CASKMDRDLPGYTF.

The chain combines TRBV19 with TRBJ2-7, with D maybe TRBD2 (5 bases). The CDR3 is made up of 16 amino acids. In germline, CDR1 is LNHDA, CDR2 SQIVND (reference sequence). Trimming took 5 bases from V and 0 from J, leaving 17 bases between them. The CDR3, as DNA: TGTGCCAGTAGTCCCCAGCTAGCACTCCACTCCTACGAGCAGTACTTC. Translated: CASSPQLALHSYEQYF.

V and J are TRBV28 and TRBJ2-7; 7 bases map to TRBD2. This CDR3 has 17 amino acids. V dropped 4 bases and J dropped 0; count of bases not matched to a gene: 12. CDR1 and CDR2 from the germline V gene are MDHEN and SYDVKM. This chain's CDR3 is CASSSPMAGASSYEQYF. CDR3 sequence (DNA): TGTGCCAGCAGTTCACCCATGGCGGGAGCCAGCTCCTACGAGCAGTACTTC.